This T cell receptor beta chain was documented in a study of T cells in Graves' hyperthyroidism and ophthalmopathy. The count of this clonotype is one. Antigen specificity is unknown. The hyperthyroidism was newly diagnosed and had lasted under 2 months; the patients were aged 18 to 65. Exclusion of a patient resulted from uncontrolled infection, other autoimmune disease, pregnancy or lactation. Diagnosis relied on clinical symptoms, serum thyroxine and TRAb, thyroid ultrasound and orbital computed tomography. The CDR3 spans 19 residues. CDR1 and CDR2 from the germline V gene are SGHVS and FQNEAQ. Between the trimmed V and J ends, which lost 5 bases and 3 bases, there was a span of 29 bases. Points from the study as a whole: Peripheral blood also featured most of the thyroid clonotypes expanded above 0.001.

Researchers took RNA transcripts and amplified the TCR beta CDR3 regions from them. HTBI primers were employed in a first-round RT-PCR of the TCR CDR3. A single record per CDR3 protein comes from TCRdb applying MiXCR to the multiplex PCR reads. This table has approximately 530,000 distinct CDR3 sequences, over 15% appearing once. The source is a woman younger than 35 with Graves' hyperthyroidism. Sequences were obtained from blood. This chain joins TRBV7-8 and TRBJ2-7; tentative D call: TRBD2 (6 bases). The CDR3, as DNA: TGTGCCAGCAGCCCCGGGTGGAGCACCGGGACTCTCAAAAGCTACGAGCAGTACTTC. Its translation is CASSPGWSTGTLKSYEQYF.